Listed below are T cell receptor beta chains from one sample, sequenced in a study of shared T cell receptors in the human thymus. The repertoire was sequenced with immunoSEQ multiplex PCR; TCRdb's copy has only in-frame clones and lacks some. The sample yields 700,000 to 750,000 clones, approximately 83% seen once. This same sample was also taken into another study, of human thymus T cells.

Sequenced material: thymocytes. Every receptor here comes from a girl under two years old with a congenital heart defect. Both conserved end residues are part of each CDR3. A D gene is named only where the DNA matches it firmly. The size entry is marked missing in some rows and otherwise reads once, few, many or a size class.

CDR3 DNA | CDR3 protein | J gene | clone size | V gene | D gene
TGTGCCAGCAGCTTGGGGGGGGGTAGAAGCATATATTTT | CASSLGGGRSIYF | TRBJ1-3 | - | TRBV5-6 | -
TGTGCCAGCAGCGCTCCGGGGGGTTTGGCTGGAAACACCATATATTTT | CASSAPGGLAGNTIYF | TRBJ1-3 | - | TRBV9 | -
TGTGCCAGCAGCTTAGTAGGTGGCGACAACACCCAAGAGACCCAGTACTTC | CASSLVGGDNTQETQYF | TRBJ2-5 | - | TRBV7-8 | -
TGTGCCATCAGTGAGTTTAGGAGCTCCTACGAGCAGTACTTC | CAISEFRSSYEQYF | TRBJ2-7 | - | TRBV10-3 | -
TGTGCCAGTAGTACCCGGGACAGAAAAAACATTCAGTACTTC | CASSTRDRKNIQYF | TRBJ2-4 | - | TRBV19 | TRBD1
TGTGCCAGCAGGCGTCAGGGGGCGGCAGGCTACACCTTC | CASRRQGAAGYTF | TRBJ1-2 | - | TRBV4-2 | TRBD1
TGTGCCAGCAGTTTCGACAGGGGGCCCTCCTACGAGCAGTACTTC | CASSFDRGPSYEQYF | TRBJ2-7 | - | TRBV2 | TRBD1
TGTGCCAGCAGCTTTTCTGGGGGGGGTGAGACCCAGTACTTC | CASSFSGGGETQYF | TRBJ2-5 | - | TRBV5-4 | TRBD2
TGTGCCAGCAGCCTCCGTTCCAGGGGTTGTCGTGAAAAACTGTTTTTT | CASSLRSRGCREKLFF | TRBJ1-4 | - | TRBV14 | -
TGTGCCAGTAGGATAACAGGGGGAGTAGGAGGTCAGCCCCAGCATTTT | CASRITGGVGGQPQHF | TRBJ1-5 | - | TRBV19 | TRBD1
TGTGCCAGCAGCCAAGAGTATCGGGGGGCAATCGGGACAGATACGCAGTATTTT | CASSQEYRGAIGTDTQYF | TRBJ2-3 | - | TRBV14 | -
TGCGCCAGCAGCCCAGTCCCCTACAATGAGCAGTTCTTC | CASSPVPYNEQFF | TRBJ2-1 | - | TRBV4-3 | -
TGTGCCAGCAGTTTATCCCGACAGGGGGCTCCCCCCGGGGAGCTGTTTTTT | CASSLSRQGAPPGELFF | TRBJ2-2 | - | TRBV28 | TRBD1
TGCGCCAGCCGGGTAAAGAGTGACACTGAAGCTTTCTTT | CASRVKSDTEAFF | TRBJ1-1 | - | TRBV5-1 | -
TGTGCCACCAGCAGAGGGGGAGGTAGCTACAATCAGCCCCAGCATTTT | CATSRGGGSYNQPQHF | TRBJ1-5 | once | TRBV15 | -
TGTGCCAGCAGCTTCCGGACAGGGGTGTTTCTTGTTGGCTACACCTTC | CASSFRTGVFLVGYTF | TRBJ1-2 | - | TRBV7-9 | TRBD1
TGTGCCATCAGTGTTCGGTCCTGGGACAGACTCCAGCCCAACTATGGCTACACCTTC | CAISVRSWDRLQPNYGYTF | TRBJ1-2 | few | TRBV10-3 | TRBD1
TGTGCCAGCAGCTCTAACGGGACACGTGAAAAACTGTTTTTT | CASSSNGTREKLFF | TRBJ1-4 | - | TRBV7-2 | -
TGTGCCAGCAGTCCAGGAGGTTCGAGGGAGCTGTTTTTT | CASSPGGSRELFF | TRBJ2-2 | - | TRBV7-6 | -
TGTGCCAGCAGCCCAAACAACAGAGCAATGAACACTGAAGCTTTCTTT | CASSPNNRAMNTEAFF | TRBJ1-1 | - | TRBV6-4 | -
TGTGCCAGCAGTGATCTGGACAGGGGGGGCCTCGAGCAGTACTTC | CASSDLDRGGLEQYF | TRBJ2-7 | - | TRBV6-1 | TRBD1
TGTGCCAGTAATGCAGTTTCGTCCTATGGCTACACCTTC | CASNAVSSYGYTF | TRBJ1-2 | - | TRBV19 | -
TGTGCCAGCAGCCAACGGACTATCGTGGAGCAGTACTTC | CASSQRTIVEQYF | TRBJ2-7 | - | TRBV7-2 | -